This T cell receptor (beta chain) derives from a study of cytomegalovirus exposure and HLA in healthy donors. Germline-derived CDR1 and CDR2 are LGHNT and FRNRAP. V lost 2 bases and J lost 1, with 12 bases in between. There are 16 residues in the CDR3. It was with 60 Vbeta and 13 Jbeta primers that the PCR ran. Produced via immunoSEQ multiplex PCR; TCRdb's table is partial and in-frame only. Found here are 110,000 to 150,000 clones, 72% of them singletons; the top ten hold less than 2.5%. The sequence was collected from a man between 35 and 55 years old in good health and CMV-seronegative. This chain uses TRBV12-5 with TRBJ2-4, with D maybe TRBD2 (6 bases). The sequenced material came from PBMCs. The DNA for the CDR3 is TGTGCTAGTGGTTTGCGTGGGGACTTGGCCAAAAACATTCAGTACTTC. Translated, it gives CASGLRGDLAKNIQYF.